This T cell receptor beta chain was recorded in a study of blood T cell repertoires in COVID-19. The overall study: Italy, Spain and the United States were the sources of the convalescent and acute COVID-19 samples. The cDNA or gDNA used as material had been derived from T cells, B-cell-depleted T cells, or PBMCs.

Seattle patients were enrolled while actively infected and followed longitudinally. The CDR3 loop spans 11 amino acids. Trimming took 1 base from V and 8 from J, leaving 6 bases between them. The germline V gene encodes CDR1 DFQATT and CDR2 SNEGSKA (reference sequence). Original handling: Amplification of reference gene primers provided the estimated nucleated cell counts. The protocol was immunoSEQ multiplex PCR, while the TCRdb copy is restricted to in-frame clones and leaves out a portion. V, J and clone size are those of that table, while D and trimming were read from the DNA. The profile shows 60,000 to 70,000 clones, around 90% of them singletons.

The sample comprised peripheral blood. The V call is TRBV20-1, the J call TRBJ2-1, with D unresolved. The source of this sequence is a woman in her sixties or seventies with COVID-19, enrolled during active disease. As DNA, the CDR3 is TGCAGTGCTAGAGTCTTGTATGAGCAGTTCTTC. Translation gives CSARVLYEQFF.